The rows below give T cell receptor beta chains drawn from one sample of a study of shared clonotypes between healthy human individuals. TCRdb's copy holds only in-frame clones and misses some; the assay was immunoSEQ multiplex PCR. The repertoire has about a million clones, about 80% of them found once; the top ten carry roughly 0.82%. Sequenced sample: memory CD4+ T cells from PBMCs. The origin of the receptors is a man between 18 and 29 years old in good health. Some clones in this sample may be carry-over from other donors' samples. Both conserved end residues are part of each CDR3. The order of the fields is J gene, D gene, V gene, clone size, CDR3 protein, CDR3 DNA. D genes are given only for firm matches. Where a row states a size, it is once, few, many or the class of an expanded clone; other rows omit it.

TRBJ1-2,NA,TRBV28,few,CASSFPLRAGGYTF,TGTGCCAGCAGTTTCCCGTTAAGGGCGGGAGGCTACACCTTC
TRBJ1-2,NA,TRBV4-2,few,CASSQGGGNYGYTF,TGTGCCAGCAGCCAAGGAGGGGGTAACTATGGCTACACCTTC
TRBJ2-4,NA,TRBV7-3,NA,CASSLTKGYGNIQYF,TGTGCCAGCAGCTTAACTAAGGGTTATGGAAACATTCAGTACTTC
TRBJ1-5,TRBD1,TRBV6-1,NA,CASSERGQGIPQHF,TGTGCCAGCAGTGAAAGGGGACAGGGGATCCCCCAGCATTTT
TRBJ1-1,NA,TRBV4-1,once,CASSQTKGTYAPTEAFF,TGCGCCAGCAGCCAAACAAAGGGGACTTATGCCCCCACTGAAGCTTTCTTT
TRBJ2-1,NA,TRBV6-1,NA,CASSETLAGPYNEQFF,TGTGCCAGCAGTGAAACACTAGCCGGGCCCTACAATGAGCAGTTCTTC
TRBJ2-4,TRBD2,TRBV27,NA,CASSFGGMGAKNIQYF,TGTGCCAGCAGTTTCGGGGGGATGGGGGCCAAAAACATTCAGTACTTC
TRBJ2-1,NA,TRBV28,NA,CASSPQGAGLGPNEQFF,TGTGCCAGCAGTCCACAGGGCGCAGGCCTTGGTCCCAATGAGCAGTTCTTC
TRBJ1-2,NA,TRBV6-1,once,CASSPETPGSYGYTF,TGTGCCAGCAGTCCTGAAACCCCAGGGTCCTATGGCTACACCTTC
TRBJ1-2,NA,TRBV5-6,NA,CASSLDLRGYTF,TGTGCCAGCAGCTTGGACCTACGCGGCTACACCTTC
TRBJ1-1,NA,TRBV11-3,NA,CASSLEGGNTEAFF,TGTGCCAGCAGCTTAGAAGGCGGTAACACTGAAGCTTTCTTT
TRBJ2-1,TRBD2,TRBV28,NA,CASSPGLAGPRQQFF,TGTGCCAGCAGTCCCGGACTAGCGGGACCGAGGCAGCAGTTCTTC
TRBJ2-3,TRBD2,TRBV6-6,once,CASSPPMGGPADTQYF,TGTGCCAGCAGCCCCCCCATGGGAGGGCCGGCAGATACGCAGTATTTT
TRBJ2-1,TRBD2,TRBV5-1,NA,CASSPRTRVKTSYNEQFF,TGCGCCAGCAGCCCCCGGACTAGAGTCAAGACCTCCTACAATGAGCAGTTCTTC
TRBJ2-7,TRBD1,TRBV10-1,NA,CASRSGTEYEQYF,TGCGCCAGCAGATCCGGGACAGAGTACGAGCAGTACTTC
TRBJ1-2,TRBD1,TRBV6-5,NA,CASSSRDRAFYGYTF,TGTGCCAGCAGCAGCCGGGACAGAGCCTTCTATGGCTACACCTTC
TRBJ1-1,NA,TRBV7-9,NA,CASSLGVGWGTEAFF,TGTGCCAGCAGCTTAGGGGTTGGCTGGGGCACTGAAGCTTTCTTT
TRBJ1-4,NA,TRBV2,few,CASSEELTGLAKLFF,TGTGCCAGCAGTGAAGAACTGACAGGCCTTGCAAAACTGTTTTTT
TRBJ2-5,TRBD2,TRBV5-4,few,CASLRRGGKETQYF,TGTGCCAGCTTACGACGGGGAGGGAAAGAGACCCAGTACTTC
TRBJ2-1,TRBD2,TRBV5-4,NA,CASSREGGRAVEQFF,TGTGCCAGCAGCCGTGAGGGCGGGAGGGCCGTTGAGCAGTTCTTC
TRBJ1-4,NA,TRBV30,NA,CAWSTLGVGDEKLFF,TGTGCCTGGAGTACACTAGGGGTGGGTGATGAAAAACTGTTTTTT
TRBJ2-1,NA,TRBV9,few,CASSVSPDNEQFF,TGTGCCAGCAGCGTCTCCCCCGACAATGAGCAGTTCTTC
TRBJ1-2,NA,TRBV7-9,few,CASSLPESGGYTF,TGTGCCAGCAGCTTACCTGAATCGGGGGGCTACACCTTC
TRBJ2-5,NA,TRBV20-1,NA,CSARKQETQYF,TGCAGTGCGAGAAAGCAAGAGACCCAGTACTTC
TRBJ2-1,TRBD2,TRBV5-1,few,CASSSGTSGSDEQFF,TGCGCCAGCAGTTCAGGGACTAGCGGGAGCGACGAGCAGTTCTTC
TRBJ1-2,NA,TRBV7-2,NA,CATRRQLNYGYTF,TGTGCCACGAGACGACAGCTAAACTATGGCTACACCTTC
TRBJ1-5,NA,TRBV28,NA,CASARGEAQHF,TGTGCCAGCGCACGCGGCGAGGCCCAGCATTTT
TRBJ2-7,TRBD2,TRBV11-2,few,CASSSSGGSYEQYF,TGTGCCAGCAGTTCTAGCGGGGGTTCCTACGAGCAGTACTTC
TRBJ1-4,TRBD1,TRBV5-1,NA,CASSRTTGNEKLFF,TGCGCCAGCAGCCGAACGACAGGGAATGAAAAACTGTTTTTT
TRBJ2-2,NA,TRBV5-1,NA,CASSLAQTNTGELFF,TGCGCCAGCAGCTTGGCTCAGACCAACACCGGGGAGCTGTTTTTT
TRBJ2-1,NA,TRBV5-1,NA,CASSLRDALTDEQFF,TGCGCCAGCAGCCTCCGGGACGCCTTAACGGATGAGCAGTTCTTC
TRBJ2-3,NA,TRBV19,once,CASSIVADSLGTQYF,TGTGCCAGTAGTATAGTGGCAGATAGTCTCGGTACGCAGTATTTT
TRBJ1-2,NA,TRBV2,NA,CASSGAGRSGYTF,TGTGCCAGCAGTGGTGCGGGGCGGAGTGGCTACACCTTC
TRBJ2-7,NA,TRBV11-2,NA,CASSPPNRAEQYF,TGTGCCAGCAGCCCTCCCAACAGGGCCGAGCAGTACTTC
TRBJ1-1,TRBD1,TRBV19,NA,CASSPRDRGRVNTEAFF,TGTGCCAGTAGTCCACGGGACAGGGGGCGCGTAAACACTGAAGCTTTCTTT
TRBJ2-3,TRBD2,TRBV5-1,NA,CASSLGGLAGGGTDTQYF,TGCGCCAGCAGCTTGGGGGGACTAGCGGGAGGTGGAACAGATACGCAGTATTTT
TRBJ2-1,TRBD1,TRBV28,NA,CASSIQGNNEQFF,TGTGCCAGCAGTATACAGGGGAACAATGAGCAGTTCTTC
TRBJ2-6,NA,TRBV5-4,NA,CAGRGQTSGANVLTF,TGTGCCGGAAGAGGACAGACCTCTGGGGCCAACGTCCTGACTTTC
TRBJ1-2,TRBD1,TRBV12-5,NA,CASGLGPGQGGPKAGYTF,TGTGCTAGTGGTTTGGGGCCTGGACAGGGGGGACCCAAAGCTGGCTACACCTTC
TRBJ2-7,NA,TRBV5-1,NA,CASKGASGNYEQYF,TGCGCCAGCAAGGGGGCTAGCGGAAACTACGAGCAGTACTTC
TRBJ2-2,NA,TRBV15,NA,CATSSQGQRTGELFF,TGTGCCACCAGCAGTCAAGGACAGAGGACCGGGGAGCTGTTTTTT
TRBJ1-1,NA,TRBV7-2,NA,CASTTLPPGSAEAFF,TGTGCCAGCACCACCCTGCCCCCCGGGTCTGCTGAAGCTTTCTTT
TRBJ1-2,TRBD1,TRBV28,NA,CASSRSLGQGANGYTF,TGTGCCAGCAGCCGCAGTCTGGGACAGGGGGCGAATGGCTACACCTTC